The present T cell receptor (beta chain) was sequenced within a study of T-cell memory formation after mild COVID-19. Study-level background: Most TCR clusters belonged to a single donor. Study-level findings and limits: Clonal second-wave expansions that peaked on day 37 had unconfirmed SARS-CoV-2 specificity.

Germline V gene sequence: CDR1 ENHRY, CDR2 SYGVKD. This CDR3 contains 14 residues. The V gene lost 6 bases and the J gene lost 1 base, with 13 bases spanning the gap. One entry per CDR3 protein, called by TCRdb with MiXCR from the 5' RACE reads. The sample lists approximately 250,000 distinct CDR3 sequences; around 15% were seen once. A remark on this clonotype: Its antigen is not known.

The chain links TRBV10-3 to TRBJ2-7, with D possibly matching TRBD1 (6 bases). Specimen: PBMCs or a T cell subset sorted from them (not recorded which). The receptor was isolated from a man younger than 35 who had mild COVID-19 (a few samples of this study predate the infection). Cell type and time point are not known. CDR3 DNA sequence: TGTGCCATCAGAGCAACAGGGAATTCCTACGAGCAGTACTTC. It specifies CAIRATGNSYEQYF.